Listed here are 11 T cell receptor beta chains from one sample, sequenced in a study of CD8 T cells in Susac syndrome. RNA in amounts of roughly 0.5 to 1 ug was reverse transcribed with random hexamers. TCRdb analysed the immunoSEQ multiplex PCR reads with MiXCR anew, one entry per CDR3 protein. The data contain 120,000 or so distinct CDR3 sequences, roughly 92% of them seen just once; the ten biggest clones take up about 0.089%. The sequenced sample was CD4+ T cells from PBMCs. These receptor sequences come from a human donor in good health.

The chain combines TRBV29-1 with TRBJ2-3; 10 nucleotides align to TRBD2. The CDR3 length is 20 residues. The V segment lost 4 bases and the J segment 7 bases; nucleotides outside the gene matches: 26. Germline-derived CDR1 and CDR2 are SQVTM and ANQGSEA. CDR3 nucleotide sequence: TGCAGCGTTGCCCTCGGGGCTAGCGGGAGCAGGTCTTCCTTCATAAATACGCAGTATTTT. It codes for CSVALGASGSRSSFINTQYF.

The J gene is TRBJ2-7, the V gene TRBV15, with D unclear. Germline V gives CDR1 LNHNV, CDR2 YYDKDF (reference sequence). Trimming removed 3 bases at V and 5 bases at J, with 17 bases between. CDR3 length: 15 residues. CDR3 nucleotide sequence: TGTGCCACCAGCAGCCGACGTGGCGATGTAAACGAGCAGTACTTC. As protein: CATSSRRGDVNEQYF.

This clonotype showed up just once. The chain is built from TRBV20-1 and TRBJ2-7; D call uncertain. Germline V gives CDR1 DFQATT, CDR2 SNEGSKA (reference sequence). The CDR3 runs 11 residues. Trimming shortened V by 3 bases and J by 4 bases, and 7 bases separated the two germline ends. The chain's CDR3 is CSASELYEQYF. CDR3 in DNA: TGCAGTGCTAGCGAACTATACGAGCAGTACTTC.

The chain recombines TRBV27 with TRBJ2-2; 10 bases line up with TRBD2. The CDR3 runs to 16 residues. Per germline, CDR1 MNHEY and CDR2 SMNVEV (reference sequence). The junction had 10 bases not matched to a gene; V was cut back by 5 bases and J by 7 bases. For the CDR3, the DNA is TGTGCCAGCAGTCGTCTAGCGGGAGAGAATAACGGGGAGCTGTTTTTT. Its protein is CASSRLAGENNGELFF.

This chain connects TRBV7-8 to TRBJ2-1; 10 bases match TRBD2. The CDR3 has 15 residues. V shed 5 bases and J 2 bases; nucleotides not matched to a gene: 3. Germline assignment: CDR1 SGHVS and CDR2 FQNEAQ. For the CDR3, the DNA is TGTGCCAGCAGCCTACTAGCGGGAACCTACAATGAGCAGTTCTTC. Protein product: CASSLLAGTYNEQFF. Drawing the rest from reference TRBV7-8 and TRBJ2-1, the complete variable domain is GAGVSQSPRYKVAKRGQDVALRCDPISGHVSLFWYQQALGQGPEFLTYFQNEAQLDKSGLPSDRFFAERPEGSVSTLKIQRTQQEDSAVYLCASSLLAGTYNEQFFGPGTRLTVL.

The gene calls are TRBV3-1 and TRBJ1-6; D is possibly TRBD1 (6 bases). CDR3 length equals 16 residues. V was trimmed by 0 bases and J by 12 bases, leaving 18 bases between them. Germline V lookup: CDR1 LGHDT, CDR2 YNNKEL (reference sequence). The CDR3 region is CASSQDVTGNPRPLHF. The CDR3, as DNA: TGTGCCAGCAGCCAAGATGTTACAGGGAATCCGAGACCCCTCCACTTT.

This clonotype came up once. V usage is TRBV7-6 and J usage is TRBJ2-7; the match to TRBD1 covers 9 bases. The ends lost 1 base at V and 0 bases at J; junction bases unmatched: 4. Germline-derived CDR1 and CDR2 are SGHVS and FNYEAQ. The CDR3 covers 16 residues. CDR3 amino acids: CASSLVGGQGSYEQYF. The CDR3 bases are TGTGCCAGCAGCTTAGTAGGGGGACAGGGCTCCTACGAGCAGTACTTC. The full variable domain, rest sourced from reference TRBV7-6 and TRBJ2-7, is GAGVSQSPRYKVTKRGQDVALRCDPISGHVSLYWYRQALGQGPEFLTYFNYEAQQDKSGLPNDRFSAERPEGSISTLTIQRTEQRDSAMYRCASSLVGGQGSYEQYFGPGTRLTVT.

The V and J genes are TRBV18 and TRBJ2-2, with 7 nucleotides matching TRBD1. The CDR3 has 15 residues. Germline CDR1 reads KGHSH; CDR2 reads LQKENI. V lost 4 bases and J lost 1; bases outside the gene matches: 3. The CDR3 region has the DNA TGTGCCAGCTCACTTAGGACAGGGAACACCGGGGAGCTGTTTTTT. Residues: CASSLRTGNTGELFF.

The chain combines TRBV5-1 with TRBJ1-1; 9 bases match TRBD1. Germline CDR1 SGHRS, CDR2 YFSETQ. The V segment lost 4 bases and the J segment 4 bases; nucleotides outside the gene matches: 5. The CDR3 totals 14 residues. CDR3 nucleotides: TGCGCCAGCAGCACACAGACAGGGGGCACTGAAGCTTTCTTT. It encodes CASSTQTGGTEAFF. Full variable domain (missing parts from reference TRBV5-1 and TRBJ1-1): KAGVTQTPRYLIKTRGQQVTLSCSPISGHRSVSWYQQTPGQGLQFLFEYFSETQRNKGNFPGRFSGRQFSNSRSEMNVSTLELGDSALYLCASSTQTGGTEAFFGQGTRLTVV.

This chain joins TRBV19 and TRBJ1-4; 7 bases match TRBD1. The length of the CDR3 is 14 residues. CDR1 and CDR2 (germline): LNHDA, SQIVND (reference sequence). V was pared by 4 bases and J by 7 bases, with 6 bases of the junction left unmatched. CDR3 loop: CASSTRQGREKLFF. The CDR3 region has the DNA TGTGCCAGTAGTACTCGACAGGGCCGTGAAAAACTGTTTTTT.

The CDR3 sequence: CSASGGTDNSPLHF. CDR3 nucleotides: TGCAGTGCTAGTGGTGGGACTGATAATTCACCCCTCCACTTT. This sequence joins TRBV20-1 and TRBJ1-6; possibly TRBD1 for D (5 bases). Trimming took off 3 bases at V and 5 bases at J, with 11 bases between the two ends. The CDR3 is 14 amino acids. CDR1 and CDR2 (germline): DFQATT, SNEGSKA (reference sequence).